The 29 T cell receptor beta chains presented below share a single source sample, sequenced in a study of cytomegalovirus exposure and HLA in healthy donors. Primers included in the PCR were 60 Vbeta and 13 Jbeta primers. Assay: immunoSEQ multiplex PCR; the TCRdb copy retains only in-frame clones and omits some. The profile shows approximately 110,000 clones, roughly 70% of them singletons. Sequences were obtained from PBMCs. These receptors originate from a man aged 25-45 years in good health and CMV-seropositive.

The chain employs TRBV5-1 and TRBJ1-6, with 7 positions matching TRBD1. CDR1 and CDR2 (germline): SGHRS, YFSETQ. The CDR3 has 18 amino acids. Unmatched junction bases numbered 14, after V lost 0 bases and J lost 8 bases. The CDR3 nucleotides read TGCGCCAGCAGCTTGGCCAACCGGGACAGCAGTGATCATTCACCCCTCCACTTT. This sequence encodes CASSLANRDSSDHSPLHF.

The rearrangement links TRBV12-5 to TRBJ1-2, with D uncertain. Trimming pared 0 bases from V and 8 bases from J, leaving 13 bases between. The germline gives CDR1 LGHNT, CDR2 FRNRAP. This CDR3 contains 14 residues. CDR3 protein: CASGLVATGSGYTF. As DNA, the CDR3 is TGTGCTAGTGGTTTGGTAGCCACGGGAAGCGGCTACACCTTC.

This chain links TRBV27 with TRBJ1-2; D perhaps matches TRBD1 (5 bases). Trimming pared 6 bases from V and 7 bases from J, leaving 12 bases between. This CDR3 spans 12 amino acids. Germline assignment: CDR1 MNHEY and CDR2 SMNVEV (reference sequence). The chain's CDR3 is CASRGGGGGYTF. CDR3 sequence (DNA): TGTGCCAGCAGGGGCGGCGGGGGTGGCTACACCTTC.

The CDR3 region is CASSRVAGGRETQYF. CDR3 DNA sequence: TGCGCCAGCAGCCGAGTAGCGGGGGGGAGAGAGACCCAGTACTTC. The V call is TRBV4-1, the J call TRBJ2-5; 11 bases match TRBD2. CDR1 is MGHRA, CDR2 YSYEKL, per germline. The CDR3 spans 15 residues. V shed 4 bases, J shed 4 bases, and the junction held 5 bases outside the gene matches.

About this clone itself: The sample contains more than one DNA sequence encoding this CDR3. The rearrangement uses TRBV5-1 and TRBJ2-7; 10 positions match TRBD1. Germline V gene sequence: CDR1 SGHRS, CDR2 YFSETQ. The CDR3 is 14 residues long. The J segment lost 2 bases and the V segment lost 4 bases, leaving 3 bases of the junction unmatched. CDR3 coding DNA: TGCGCCAGCAGCCCGACAGGGGGCACCTACGAGCAGTACTTC. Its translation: CASSPTGGTYEQYF.

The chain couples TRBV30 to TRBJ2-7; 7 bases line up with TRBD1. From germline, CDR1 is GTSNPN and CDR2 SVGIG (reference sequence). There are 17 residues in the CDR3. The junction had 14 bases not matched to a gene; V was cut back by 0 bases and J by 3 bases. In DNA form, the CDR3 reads TGTGCCTGGAGTGTATCAAGGATCCGGGACAGCTTCTACGAGCAGTACTTC. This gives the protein CAWSVSRIRDSFYEQYF.

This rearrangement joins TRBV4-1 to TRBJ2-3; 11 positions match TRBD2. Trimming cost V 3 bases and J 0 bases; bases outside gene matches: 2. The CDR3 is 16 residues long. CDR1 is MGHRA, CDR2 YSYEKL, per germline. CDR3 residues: CASSQRLAGSTDTQYF. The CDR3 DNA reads TGCGCCAGCAGCCAGAGACTAGCGGGGAGCACAGATACGCAGTATTTT.

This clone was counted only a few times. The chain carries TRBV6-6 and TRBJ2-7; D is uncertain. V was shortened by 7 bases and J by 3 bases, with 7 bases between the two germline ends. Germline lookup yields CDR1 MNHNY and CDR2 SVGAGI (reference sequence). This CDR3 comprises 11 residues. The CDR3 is CASTVGYEQYF. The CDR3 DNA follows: TGTGCCAGCACCGTCGGCTACGAGCAGTACTTC.

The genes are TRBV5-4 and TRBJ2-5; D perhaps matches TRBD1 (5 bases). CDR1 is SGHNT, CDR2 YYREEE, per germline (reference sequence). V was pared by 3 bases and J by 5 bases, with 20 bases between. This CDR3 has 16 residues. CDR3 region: CASSSMKSRVGETQYF. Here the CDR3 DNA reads TGTGCCAGCAGCTCCATGAAATCCAGGGTCGGGGAGACCCAGTACTTC.

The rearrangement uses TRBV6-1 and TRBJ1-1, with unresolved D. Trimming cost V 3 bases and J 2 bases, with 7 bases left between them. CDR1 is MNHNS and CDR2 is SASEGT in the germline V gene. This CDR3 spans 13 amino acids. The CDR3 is CASSETTNTEAFF. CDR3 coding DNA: TGTGCCAGCAGTGAGACAACAAACACTGAAGCTTTCTTT.

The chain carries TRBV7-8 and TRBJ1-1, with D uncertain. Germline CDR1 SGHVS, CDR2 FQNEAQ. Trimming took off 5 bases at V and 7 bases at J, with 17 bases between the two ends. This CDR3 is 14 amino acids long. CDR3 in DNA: TGTGCCAGCAGCACCGTGGCAGGCGGGGTTGAAGCTTTCTTT. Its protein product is CASSTVAGGVEAFF.

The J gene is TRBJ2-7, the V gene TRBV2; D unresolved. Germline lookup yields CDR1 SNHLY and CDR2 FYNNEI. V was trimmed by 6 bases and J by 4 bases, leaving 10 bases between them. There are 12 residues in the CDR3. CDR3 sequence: CASRIDGYEQYF. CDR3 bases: TGTGCCAGCAGGATAGACGGGTACGAGCAGTACTTC.

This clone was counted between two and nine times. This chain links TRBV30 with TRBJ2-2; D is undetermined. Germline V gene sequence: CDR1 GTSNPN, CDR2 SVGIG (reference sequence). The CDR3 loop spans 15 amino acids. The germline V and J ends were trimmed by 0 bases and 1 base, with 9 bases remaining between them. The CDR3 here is CAWSVMRQNTGELFF. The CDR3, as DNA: TGTGCCTGGAGTGTAATGAGGCAGAACACCGGGGAGCTGTTTTTT.

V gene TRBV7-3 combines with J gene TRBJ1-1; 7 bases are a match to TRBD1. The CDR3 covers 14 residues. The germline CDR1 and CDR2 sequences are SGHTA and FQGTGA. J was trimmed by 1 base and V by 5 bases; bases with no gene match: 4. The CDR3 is CASSAGGWNTEAFF. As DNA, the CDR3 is TGTGCCAGCAGCGCAGGGGGTTGGAACACTGAAGCTTTCTTT.

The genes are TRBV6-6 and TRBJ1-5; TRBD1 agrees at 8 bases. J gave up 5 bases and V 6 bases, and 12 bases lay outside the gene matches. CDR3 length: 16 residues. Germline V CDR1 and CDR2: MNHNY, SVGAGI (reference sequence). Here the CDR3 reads CASSEAGTGGHQPQHF. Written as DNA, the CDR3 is TGTGCCAGCAGCGAGGCGGGAACAGGGGGACATCAGCCCCAGCATTTT.

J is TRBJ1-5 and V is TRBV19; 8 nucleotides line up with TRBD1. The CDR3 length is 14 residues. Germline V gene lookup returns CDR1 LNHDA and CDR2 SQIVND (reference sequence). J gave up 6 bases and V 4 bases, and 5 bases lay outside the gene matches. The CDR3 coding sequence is TGTGCCAGTAGTACCCAGGGGGCGATTCAGCCCCAGCATTTT. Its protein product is CASSTQGAIQPQHF.

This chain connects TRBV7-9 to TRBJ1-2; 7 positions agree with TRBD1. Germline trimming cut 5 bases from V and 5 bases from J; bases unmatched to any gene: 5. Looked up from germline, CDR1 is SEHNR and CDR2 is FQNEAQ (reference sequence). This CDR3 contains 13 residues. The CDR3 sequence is CASSPPGGYGYTF. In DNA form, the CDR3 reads TGTGCCAGCAGCCCCCCAGGGGGATATGGCTACACCTTC.

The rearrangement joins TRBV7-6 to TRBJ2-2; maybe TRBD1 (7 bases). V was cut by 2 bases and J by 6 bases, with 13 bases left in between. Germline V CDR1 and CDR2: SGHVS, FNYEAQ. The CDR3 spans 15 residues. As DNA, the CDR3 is TGTGCCAGCAGCTTACTGGAGGGGGCCCCCGGGGAGCTGTTTTTT. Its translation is CASSLLEGAPGELFF.

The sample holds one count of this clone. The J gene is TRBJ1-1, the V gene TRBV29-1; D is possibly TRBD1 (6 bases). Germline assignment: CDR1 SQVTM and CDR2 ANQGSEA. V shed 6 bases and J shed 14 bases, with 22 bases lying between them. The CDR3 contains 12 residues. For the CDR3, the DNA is TGCAGCGTGCCCCGGGCAGGGGAATCCCGCTTCTTT. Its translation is CSVPRAGESRFF. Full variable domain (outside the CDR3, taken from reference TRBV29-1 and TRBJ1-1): SAVISQKPSRDICQRGTSLTIQCQVDSQVTMMFWYRQQPGQSLTLIATANQGSEATYESGFVIDKFPISRPNLTFSTLTVSNMSPEDSSIYLCSVPRAGESRFFGQGTRLTVV.

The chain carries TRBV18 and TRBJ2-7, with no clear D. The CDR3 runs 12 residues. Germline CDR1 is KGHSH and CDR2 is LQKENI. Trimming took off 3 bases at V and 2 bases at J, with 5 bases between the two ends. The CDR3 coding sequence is TGTGCCAGCTCACCGGCCCCCTACGAGCAGTACTTC. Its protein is CASSPAPYEQYF.

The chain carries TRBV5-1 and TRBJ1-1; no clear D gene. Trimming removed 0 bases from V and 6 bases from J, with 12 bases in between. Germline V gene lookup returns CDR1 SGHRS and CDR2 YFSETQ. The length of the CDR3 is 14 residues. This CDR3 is CASSLVGGRPEAFF. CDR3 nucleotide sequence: TGCGCCAGCAGCTTGGTTGGCGGCAGACCTGAAGCTTTCTTT.

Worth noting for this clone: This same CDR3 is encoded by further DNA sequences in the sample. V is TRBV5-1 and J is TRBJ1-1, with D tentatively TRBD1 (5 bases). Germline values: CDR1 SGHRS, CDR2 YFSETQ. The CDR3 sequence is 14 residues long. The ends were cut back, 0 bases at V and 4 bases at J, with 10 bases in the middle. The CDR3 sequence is CASSLGQGGTEAFF. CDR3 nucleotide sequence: TGCGCCAGCAGCTTGGGGCAGGGCGGCACTGAAGCTTTCTTT.

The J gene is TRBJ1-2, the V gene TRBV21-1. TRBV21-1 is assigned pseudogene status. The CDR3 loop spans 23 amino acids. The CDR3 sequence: CASDATRGGKCIVRTQANYGYTF. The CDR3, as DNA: TGTGCCAGCGACGCAACGCGGGGCGGAAAATGCATAGTCCGGACACAAGCTAACTATGGCTACACCTTC.

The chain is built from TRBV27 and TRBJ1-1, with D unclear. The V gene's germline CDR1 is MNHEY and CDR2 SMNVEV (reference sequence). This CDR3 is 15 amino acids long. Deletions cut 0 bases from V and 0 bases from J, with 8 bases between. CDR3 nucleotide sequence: TGTGCCAGCAGTTTATCGACGGCGGTGAACACTGAAGCTTTCTTT. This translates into CASSLSTAVNTEAFF.

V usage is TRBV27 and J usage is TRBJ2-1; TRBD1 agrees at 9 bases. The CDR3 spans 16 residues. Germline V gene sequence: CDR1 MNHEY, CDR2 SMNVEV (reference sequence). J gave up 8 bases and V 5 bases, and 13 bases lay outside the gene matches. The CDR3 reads CASSVGTGKLLYEQFF. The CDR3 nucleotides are TGTGCCAGCAGTGTAGGGACAGGGAAATTACTCTATGAGCAGTTCTTC.

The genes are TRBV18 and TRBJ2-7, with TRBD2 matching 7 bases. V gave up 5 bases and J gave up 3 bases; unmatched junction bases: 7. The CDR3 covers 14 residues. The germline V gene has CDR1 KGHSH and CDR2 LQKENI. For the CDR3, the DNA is TGTGCCAGCTCAGTCGGGGGGACCAACTACGAGCAGTACTTC. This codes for CASSVGGTNYEQYF.

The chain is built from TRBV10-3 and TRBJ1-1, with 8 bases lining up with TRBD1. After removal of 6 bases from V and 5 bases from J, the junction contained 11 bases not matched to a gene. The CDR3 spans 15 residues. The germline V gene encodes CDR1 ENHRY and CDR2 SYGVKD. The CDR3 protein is CAIRVQDREHTEAFF. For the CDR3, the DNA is TGTGCCATCAGAGTCCAGGACAGGGAACATACTGAAGCTTTCTTT.

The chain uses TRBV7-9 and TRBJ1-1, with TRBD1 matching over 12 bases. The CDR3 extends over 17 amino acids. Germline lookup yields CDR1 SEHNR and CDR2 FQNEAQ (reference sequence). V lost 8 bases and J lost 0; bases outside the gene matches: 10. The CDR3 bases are TGTGCCAGCGCCTTCCGGGACAGGGGGCCCCTGAACACTGAAGCTTTCTTT. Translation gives CASAFRDRGPLNTEAFF.

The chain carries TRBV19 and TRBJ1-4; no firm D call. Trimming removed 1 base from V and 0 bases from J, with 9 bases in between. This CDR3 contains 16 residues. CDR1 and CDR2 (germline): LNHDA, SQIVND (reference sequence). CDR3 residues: CASSIGGQATNEKLFF. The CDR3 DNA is TGTGCCAGTAGTATAGGAGGGCAAGCAACTAATGAAAAACTGTTTTTT.